The text below deals with one T cell receptor (beta chain). This clone was detected once. It lacks a known antigen. Per-base qualities were not stored, and no clone one base away is much larger. The library relied on the immunoSEQ multiplex PCR assay. Not all clones reach the TCRdb copy of this immuneACCESS table, which keeps in-frame sequences only. Checked studies attribute under half of the gap to unresolved V genes and leave the rest unexplained. This sample comprises about 120,000 clones, about 91% of them detected only once. The top ten constitute approximately 3.2% of the sample. This sample was taken from a study of control samples from healthy donors and cancer patients (dated by TCRdb to about 2020). Sequencing used blood. The sequence was obtained from a middle-aged man in good health.

The DNA is as follows: TGTGCCAGCAGCTTGGGGGTGGGAACCAATTCACCCCTCCACTTT. It translates as CASSLGVGTNSPLHF. The chain is assembled from TRBV7-2 and TRBJ1-6; the D region possibly corresponds to TRBD1 (5 bases align). CDR3 length: 15 amino acids, cysteine to phenylalanine. Only the CDR3 part of the read is kept: 45 bases, read in frame from the first base. V lost 3 bases and J lost 7 bases; the stretch between them is 13 bases long. CDR1 and CDR2 are read off the germline V gene as SGHTA and FQGNSA.